Listed below are T cell receptor beta chains from one sample, sequenced in a study of cytotoxic CD8 clonotypes in ibrutinib-treated CLL. The assay was immunoSEQ multiplex PCR, and TCRdb's table has in-frame clones only and misses some. The data contain roughly 76,000 clones, about 84% of them seen just once; the ten biggest clones take up less than 9%. The sequenced sample was PBMCs, obtained at disease progression, from a patient treated with ibrutinib. The receptors come from a human donor with chronic lymphocytic leukemia. Both conserved end residues are trimmed from each CDR3.

TRBV28 | ASSLLGGYGYT
TRBV13 | ASSSRYNEQF
TRBV6-1 | ASREGVAGTYEQY
TRBV4-2 | ASSQGHYGYT
TRBV4-1 | ASSAHSGANVLT
TRBV5-6 | ASSPRGANYGYT
TRBV19 | ASSVRLAGASDTQY
TRBV27 | ASSLSGTGAWAGDTEAF
TRBV6-4 | ASSDRGGTDTQY
TRBV19 | ASSLGGFEAF
TRBV19 | ASSRMRVGAGPGNTIY
TRBV30 | ACRTGLNYEQY
TRBV27 | ASSFPGAGEKLF
TRBV28 | ASSPRQTNTEAF
TRBV28 | ASIAQPNSPLH
TRBV5-8 | ASSLVSGYGYT
TRBV5-1 | ASSLKEAYNEQF
TRBV5-6 | ASSPSQALAKNIQY
TRBV4-2 | ASSRRLAGADTQY
TRBV21-1 | ASSKDPEENRVSSGANVLT
TRBV27 | ASSERGSGNTIY
TRBV5-4 | ASSLARDSYGYT
TRBV30 | AWSSNTGGGYT
TRBV7-9 | ASSLAALTEAF
TRBV10-3 | AISGGTVAKNIQY
TRBV28 | ASSLGRWNRY
TRBV9 | ASSAGYTEAF
TRBV6-5 | ASSWGQGDQPQH
TRBV2 | ASRLDRPLPQH
TRBV2 | ASSEQGMGNSPLH
TRBV18 | ASSGTADSNQPQH
TRBV25-1 | ASSHTGTGAGAQY
TRBV6-6 | ASSALGLANTEAF
TRBV11-2 | ASSTRTDSYEQY
TRBV30 | AWSVGQLNQPQH
TRBV28 | ASSGIGRGPVTGELF
TRBV5-6 | ASSLYKNYGYT
TRBV5-1 | ASSYPTGGEQF
TRBV6-1 | ASSELDSRSYGYT
TRBV7-9 | ASSFLNNQPQH
TRBV10-1 | ASSAGSRYNEQF
TRBV2 | ASSGRGPKNIQY
TRBV20-1 | SAPVGTEAF
TRBV2 | ASRPSGYGYT